This T cell receptor beta chain is drawn from a study of blood T cell repertoires in COVID-19. Original processing methods: Estimates of nucleated cell counts were drawn from the amplification of reference gene primers. Data came from immunoSEQ multiplex PCR; TCRdb stores just in-frame clones and leaves some out. The DNA was the basis for D and trimming; V, J and clone size are from that table. The profile shows 50,000 or so clones, 81% of them singletons. A single count supports this clone. V was trimmed by 6 bases and J by 1 base, leaving 9 bases between them. The CDR3 sequence is 13 residues long. The source is a woman aged 60-75 years with acute or convalescent COVID-19. This chain uses TRBV12-3 or TRBV12-4 with TRBJ1-1; no clear D. Material: peripheral blood. This CDR3 is CASRASWNTEAFF. CDR3 sequence (DNA): TGTGCCAGCAGAGCTAGCTGGAACACTGAAGCTTTCTTT.